Following are 23 T cell receptor beta chains from one sample sequenced in a study of cytomegalovirus exposure and HLA in healthy donors. The PCR was carried out with 60 Vbeta primers and 13 Jbeta primers. Sequenced by immunoSEQ multiplex PCR; TCRdb stores in-frame clones only, minus some. The repertoire holds about 130,000 clones, with 60% to 85% as singletons. Source material: PBMCs. These receptors all come from a female donor in good health and CMV-seropositive.

This chain links TRBV15 with TRBJ2-3, with 7 bases that match TRBD2. V lost 0 bases and J lost 2; bases outside the gene matches: 11. CDR1 and CDR2 from the germline V gene are LNHNV and YYDKDF (reference sequence). This CDR3 has 18 residues. The DNA for the CDR3 is TGTGCCACCAGCAGAGATTGGGATGGGCTAGCGGACACAGATACGCAGTATTTT. This translates into CATSRDWDGLADTDTQYF.

V usage is TRBV30 and J usage is TRBJ1-1, with D perhaps matching TRBD1 (5 bases). V lost 0 bases and J lost 1, with 9 bases in between. Germline V gives CDR1 GTSNPN, CDR2 SVGIG (reference sequence). The CDR3 is made up of 14 amino acids. This chain's CDR3 is CAWSVGQGNTEAFF. CDR3 coding DNA: TGTGCCTGGAGTGTTGGGCAGGGGAACACTGAAGCTTTCTTT.

The rearrangement links TRBV10-1 to TRBJ2-1, with D maybe TRBD1 (9 bases). Trimming took 10 bases from V and 8 from J, leaving 36 bases between them. Per the germline V gene, CDR1 is WNHNN and CDR2 is SYGVQD (reference sequence). The CDR3 sequence is 19 residues long. The CDR3 protein is CATSSDRGQAGTRGDEQFF. As DNA, the CDR3 is TGCGCCACTTCCTCGGACAGGGGACAAGCGGGGACTAGGGGGGATGAGCAGTTCTTC.

The J gene is TRBJ1-2, the V gene TRBV19; no firm D call. This CDR3 has 17 amino acids. Germline V gives CDR1 LNHDA, CDR2 SQIVND (reference sequence). Deletions cut 6 bases from V and 0 bases from J, with 20 bases between. The CDR3 protein is CASSPLTAQASNYGYTF. CDR3 sequence (DNA): TGTGCCAGTAGCCCTTTAACAGCCCAGGCCTCTAACTATGGCTACACCTTC.

This sequence joins TRBV5-4 and TRBJ1-1, with 7 bases identical to TRBD1. Trimming removed 4 bases from V and 7 bases from J; junction bases left unmatched: 10. Germline loops: CDR1 SGHNT, CDR2 YYREEE (reference sequence). The CDR3 is 14 amino acids. The CDR3 DNA reads TGTGCCAGCAGCCCCGGGACAGTGATAAATGAAGCTTTCTTT. Protein product: CASSPGTVINEAFF.

Only a few counts were recorded for this clone. The CDR3 DNA reads as TGTGCCAGCAGTCTACTAGCGGGAGAGGGTCGCGAGCAGTACTTC. This encodes CASSLLAGEGREQYF. The chain joins TRBV6-1 to TRBJ2-5; 11 nucleotides line up with TRBD2. The J call may not be correct, given that the DNA end is closer to TRBJ2-7. CDR1 and CDR2 from the germline V gene are MNHNS and SASEGT. CDR3 length: 15 residues.

CDR3 sequence: CASSFDRGYGYTF. The CDR3 DNA reads TGTGCCAGCAGTTTCGACAGGGGCTATGGCTACACCTTC. The rearrangement joins TRBV28 to TRBJ1-2; TRBD1 aligns across 8 bases. J gave up 4 bases and V 3 bases, and 1 base lay outside the gene matches. The CDR3 is 13 residues long. Germline V lookup: CDR1 MDHEN, CDR2 SYDVKM.

The chain links TRBV30 to TRBJ2-2, with 7 bases fitting TRBD2. After removal of 1 base from V and 5 bases from J, the junction contained 4 bases not matched to a gene. The CDR3 totals 14 residues. The germline gives CDR1 GTSNPN, CDR2 SVGIG (reference sequence). DNA of the CDR3: TGTGCCTGGAGTGGTCAGGGAGGGACCGGGGAGCTGTTTTTT. Protein sequence: CAWSGQGGTGELFF.

As to this clone: At one end the junction does not follow the germline gene, possibly because of a read error. The gene calls are TRBV9 and TRBJ2-3; maybe TRBD1 (5 bases). The CDR3 runs to 15 residues. CDR1 and CDR2 from the germline V gene are SGDLS and YYNGEE. The CDR3 sequence: CASSVGVETTVTQYF. The CDR3, as DNA: TGTGCCAGCAGCGTAGGCGTAGAGACGACAGTTACGCAGTATTTT.

This clone was counted between two and nine times. The rearrangement uses TRBV5-1 and TRBJ2-6; the D gene is possibly TRBD1 (6 bases). Trimming took off 4 bases at V and 0 bases at J, with 11 bases between the two ends. The CDR3 is 16 residues long. The germline V gene encodes CDR1 SGHRS and CDR2 YFSETQ. DNA for the CDR3: TGCGCCAGCAGCATAGGACAGTTCTCTGGGGCCAACGTCCTGACTTTC. The encoded protein is CASSIGQFSGANVLTF.

This chain joins TRBV2 and TRBJ1-1; 10 bases fit TRBD1. The CDR3 totals 14 residues. Germline assignment: CDR1 SNHLY and CDR2 FYNNEI. The V and J ends lost 6 bases and 4 bases, in that order; junction bases with no gene match: 5. The CDR3 region has the DNA TGTGCCAGCAGAGTGACAGGGGGCCTCACTGAAGCTTTCTTT. Translating gives CASRVTGGLTEAFF.

The J gene is TRBJ1-2, the V gene TRBV5-1, with a tentative D call TRBD1 (6 bases). In germline, CDR1 is SGHRS, CDR2 YFSETQ. The CDR3 is 13 amino acids. The V and J ends lost 2 bases and 6 bases respectively, with 11 bases between them. The CDR3 reads CASSFQGRNGYTF. CDR3 sequence (DNA): TGCGCCAGCAGCTTCCAGGGGCGAAATGGCTACACCTTC.

In this sample, this clone turned up a few times. The rearrangement uses TRBV28 and TRBJ2-7, with D possibly TRBD2 on 6 matching bases. This CDR3 region has 11 residues. Germline loops: CDR1 MDHEN, CDR2 SYDVKM. Deletions cut 5 bases from V and 11 bases from J, with 13 bases between. The CDR3 loop is CASSMREAEYF. The CDR3 nucleotides are TGTGCCAGCAGTATGAGGGAGGCGGAGTACTTC.

The chain has TRBV19 and TRBJ2-1; 9 bases align to TRBD1. Germline-derived CDR1 and CDR2 are LNHDA and SQIVND (reference sequence). The CDR3 contains 16 residues. V lost 6 bases to trimming and J lost 5 bases; unmatched junction nucleotides: 11. CDR3 protein: CASRGQGSVGNNEQFF. CDR3 nucleotides: TGTGCCAGTAGGGGACAGGGTAGCGTGGGAAACAATGAGCAGTTCTTC.

V and J are TRBV27 and TRBJ2-5; 8 bases agree with TRBD1. In germline, CDR1 is MNHEY, CDR2 SMNVEV (reference sequence). Unmatched junction bases numbered 8, after V lost 6 bases and J lost 5 bases. The CDR3 has 14 amino acids. CDR3 residues: CASSGRGLGETQYF. CDR3 DNA: TGTGCCAGCAGCGGCAGGGGGCTAGGGGAGACCCAGTACTTC.

This clone was detected only a few times. The chain employs TRBV2 and TRBJ1-5; TRBD1 might be the D (6 bases). Trimming stripped 5 bases from V and 1 base from J, with 12 bases between. Germline CDR1 and CDR2: SNHLY and FYNNEI. This CDR3 is built from 15 residues. The chain's CDR3 is CASSTTGTSNQPQHF. CDR3 coding DNA: TGTGCCAGCAGTACAACCGGGACAAGCAATCAGCCCCAGCATTTT.

The gene calls are TRBV5-5 and TRBJ1-1; D call uncertain. The CDR3 is 14 residues long. CDR1 and CDR2 from the germline V gene are SGHKS and YYEKEE (reference sequence). The V gene lost 5 bases and the J gene lost 3 bases, with 14 bases spanning the gap. The CDR3 DNA reads as TGTGCCAGCAGGCCAGGAGGGTTGGACACTGAAGCTTTCTTT. It is translated as CASRPGGLDTEAFF.

The V call is TRBV15, the J call TRBJ2-3, with TRBD2 identical over 9 bases. Germline CDR1 is LNHNV and CDR2 is YYDKDF (reference sequence). The CDR3 runs to 21 residues. J lost 3 bases, V lost 0 bases, and 19 bases had no gene match. The CDR3: CATSRDGWGGGAGLRTDTQYF. CDR3 sequence (DNA): TGTGCCACCAGCAGAGATGGATGGGGCGGGGGGGCCGGGTTGAGGACAGATACGCAGTATTTT. Looking up the rest from reference TRBV15 and TRBJ2-3 gives the full variable domain: DAMVIQNPRYQVTQFGKPVTLSCSQTLNHNVMYWYQQKSSQAPKLLFHYYDKDFNNEADTPDNFQSRRPNTSFCFLDIRSPGLGDTAMYLCATSRDGWGGGAGLRTDTQYFGPGTRLTVL.

The chain joins TRBV10-1 to TRBJ1-2, with D possibly TRBD1 on 5 matching bases. The CDR3 has 13 amino acids. In germline, CDR1 is WNHNN, CDR2 SYGVQD (reference sequence). The V gene lost 5 bases and the J gene lost 4 bases, with 11 bases spanning the gap. CDR3 sequence (DNA): TGCGCCAGCAGTAATGACAGAATCTATGGCTACACCTTC. Its translation is CASSNDRIYGYTF.

This chain connects TRBV7-6 to TRBJ2-7; 8 nucleotides align to TRBD2. This CDR3 is 20 amino acids long. Germline V gene lookup returns CDR1 SGHVS and CDR2 FNYEAQ. V was clipped by 5 bases and J by 4 bases; unmatched bases: 25. The chain's CDR3 is CASSREPPGGVPPALYEQYF. As DNA, the CDR3 is TGTGCCAGCAGCCGAGAGCCCCCGGGAGGGGTTCCCCCCGCTTTATACGAGCAGTACTTC.

This rearrangement joins TRBV28 to TRBJ1-1, with no clear D. CDR1 is MDHEN and CDR2 is SYDVKM in the germline V gene. This CDR3 has 13 residues. With 6 bases removed from V and 3 bases from J, the gap between germline ends came to 11 bases. The CDR3 DNA is TGTGCCAGCAGGGAGGGTGGGGACACTGAAGCTTTCTTT. Its protein product is CASREGGDTEAFF.

This clone was counted once. V and J are TRBV4-1 and TRBJ2-7; no firm D call. Germline-derived CDR1 and CDR2 are MGHRA and YSYEKL. CDR3 length: 13 residues. The V end was cut by 5 bases, the J end by 4 bases, with 12 bases between. Here the CDR3 DNA reads TGCGCCAGCAGCGAAACAGATAGGTACGAGCAGTACTTC. Its translation is CASSETDRYEQYF.

This clone has a handful of counts. J is TRBJ1-1 and V is TRBV6-1, with TRBD1 matching 9 bases. V trimming: 4 bases; J trimming: 0 bases; junction bases outside the gene matches: 9. CDR3 length equals 17 residues. Germline CDR1 and CDR2: MNHNS and SASEGT. The CDR3 reads CASSAGTGNAMNTEAFF. The CDR3, as DNA: TGTGCCAGCAGTGCCGGGACAGGGAACGCGATGAACACTGAAGCTTTCTTT.